Listed below are T cell receptor beta chains from one sample, sequenced in a study of blood T cell repertoires in COVID-19. The protocol was immunoSEQ multiplex PCR, while the TCRdb copy is restricted to in-frame clones and leaves out a portion. The sample has 250,000 to 350,000 clones, more than 85% seen once. Sequenced sample: peripheral blood. The receptor set was obtained from a man under 40 with acute or convalescent COVID-19. Each CDR3 is given with its conserved first and last residue. The D gene is left open where the match is weak. Part of the rows lack a size; the others show once, few, many or a class for expanded clones.

d_call	clone_size	j_call	v_call	cdr3_nt	cdr3_aa
NA	NA	TRBJ1-5	TRBV6-6	TGTGCCAGCACCTCGGGGGGACAACCGTATCAGCCCCAGCATTTT	CASTSGGQPYQPQHF
NA	NA	TRBJ1-2	TRBV13	TGTGCCAGCAGCTTAAAGGCCAGGGCCTCCTATGGCTACACCTTC	CASSLKARASYGYTF
TRBD1	NA	TRBJ2-7	TRBV6-5	TGTGCCAGCAGCCAGACAGGGAAAATCGAGCAGTACTTC	CASSQTGKIEQYF
NA	NA	TRBJ1-1	TRBV7-9	TGTGCCAGCAGCCCCAGAAATCAGATAAGGAACACTGAAGCTTTCTTT	CASSPRNQIRNTEAFF
NA	NA	TRBJ1-2	TRBV7-9	TGTGCCAGCAGCTTAGGGCAACAGGGCGACAACTACACCTTC	CASSLGQQGDNYTF
TRBD1	once	TRBJ1-2	TRBV7-2	TGTGCCAGCAGCTTGGGACAGGGGGTCTATGGCTACACCTTC	CASSLGQGVYGYTF
NA	NA	TRBJ1-2	TRBV28	TGTGCCATCCTTAAAATGACCGGGGGGCACTATGGCTACACCTTC	CAILKMTGGHYGYTF
NA	few	TRBJ2-1	TRBV5-4	TGTGCCAGCAGCCCCGCAGAGCGGAGATACAATGAGCAGTTCTTC	CASSPAERRYNEQFF
TRBD1	NA	TRBJ2-7	TRBV5-1	TGCGCCAGCAGCCGGGACAGCTTGTACGAGCAGTACTTC	CASSRDSLYEQYF
TRBD1	NA	TRBJ2-4	TRBV5-1	TGCGCCAGCAGCCCGTTCGACAGGGGGGACATTCAGTACTTC	CASSPFDRGDIQYF
NA	NA	TRBJ1-1	TRBV19	TGTGCCAGTAGCGGTCACAGGAGGGAGGGAAACACTGAAGCTTTCTTT	CASSGHRREGNTEAFF
TRBD2	few	TRBJ2-1	TRBV7-3	TGTGCCAGCAGCTCCATAGCGGGGGGAGACAATGAGCAGTTCTTC	CASSSIAGGDNEQFF
NA	NA	TRBJ2-7	TRBV27	TGTGCCAGCAGTTTCCTTAGTTCCTACGAGCAGTACTTC	CASSFLSSYEQYF
NA	few	TRBJ1-2	TRBV5-1	TGCGCCAGCAGCTTCGCAAACTCGGGTGGCTACACCTTC	CASSFANSGGYTF
NA	NA	TRBJ2-5	TRBV12-3/TRBV12-4	TGTGCCAGCAGACCTGGGGCCGGCGAGACCCAGTACTTC	CASRPGAGETQYF
NA	NA	TRBJ1-1	TRBV5-5	TGTGCCAGCAGCTTGGTCATAGGACTCTCAACTGAAGCTTTCTTT	CASSLVIGLSTEAFF
TRBD2	NA	TRBJ2-3	TRBV6-1	TGTGCCAGCAGTGAAGAAAGACTAGCGGGGGGGCGATGGGATACGCAGTATTTT	CASSEERLAGGRWDTQYF
NA	NA	TRBJ1-1	TRBV28	TGTGCCAGCAGTTCGGCGGCCGGGACATCAAAGTTAGCTTTCTTT	CASSSAAGTSKLAFF
TRBD1	NA	TRBJ1-5	TRBV7-6	TGTGCCAGCAGCGAGTGGACAGGGGTCAATCAGCCCCAGCATTTT	CASSEWTGVNQPQHF
NA	once	TRBJ1-5	TRBV28	TGTGCCAGCAGTTTACACAGGGACAATCAGCCCCAGCATTTT	CASSLHRDNQPQHF